This section outlines one T cell receptor beta chain sequence together with its context. The CDR3 sequence is 16 residues long. CDR1 is MNHGY and CDR2 is SAAAGT in the germline V gene. Trimming cost V 4 bases and J 3 bases, with 16 bases left between them. The data were produced by immunoSEQ multiplex PCR, yet TCRdb's version contains in-frame clones alone and is incomplete. The sample has about 33,000 clones; under 90% are singletons. The data originate from a study of preoperative IRX-2 immunotherapy in early breast cancer. Treatment here: preoperative locoregional IRX-2 cytokine immunotherapy. Preoperative locoregional IRX-2 cytokine immunotherapy was tested in the phase Ib source study.

The TCR was taken from a human donor with breast cancer. The sequences come from tumor tissue, collected after IRX-2 immunotherapy. The J gene is TRBJ1-5, the V gene TRBV6-8; D remains unclear. Here the CDR3 reads CASSSPLNSANQPQHF. CDR3 DNA: TGTGCCAGCAGTTCGCCACTCAACAGCGCCAATCAGCCCCAGCATTTT.